This T cell receptor beta chain derives from a study of blood T cell repertoires in COVID-19. Study context: COVID-19 samples from acute and convalescent phases originated in the United States, Italy and Spain. Sample material is recorded as cDNA or gDNA derived from T cells, B-cell-depleted T cells, or PBMCs.

The CDR3 is 19 amino acids. Study processing details: Amplification of reference gene primers was used by the study to estimate nucleated cell counts. Clones were sequenced by immunoSEQ multiplex PCR, and TCRdb holds only the in-frame ones, with some missing. The DNA was the basis for D and trimming; V, J and clone size are from that table. The top ten hold nearly 2.5% of the sample, which has 150,000 to 200,000 clones, more than 75% seen once. The chain couples TRBV21-1 to TRBJ1-5; the table's D call, TRBD1, has no DNA check behind it. TRBV21-1 is deemed a pseudogene. The receptor was isolated from a man in his forties with active or convalescent COVID-19. Material for sequencing was peripheral blood. CDR3: CASSKVGAASNPSNQPQHF. CDR3 nucleotides: TGTGCCAGCAGCAAAGTGGGGGCCGCCTCTAATCCTAGCAATCAGCCCCAGCATTTT.